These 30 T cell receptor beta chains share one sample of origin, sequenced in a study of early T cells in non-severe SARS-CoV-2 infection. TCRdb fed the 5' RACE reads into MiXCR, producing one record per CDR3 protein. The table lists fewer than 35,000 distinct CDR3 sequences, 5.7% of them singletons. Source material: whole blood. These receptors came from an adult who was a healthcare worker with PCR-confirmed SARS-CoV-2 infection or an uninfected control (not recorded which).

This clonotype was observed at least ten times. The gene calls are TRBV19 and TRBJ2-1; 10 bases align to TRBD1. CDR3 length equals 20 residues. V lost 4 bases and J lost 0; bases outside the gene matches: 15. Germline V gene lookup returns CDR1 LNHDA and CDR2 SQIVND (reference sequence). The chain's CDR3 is CASSSPRQGARPSSYNEQFF. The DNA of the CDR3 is TGTGCCAGTAGTAGCCCCCGACAGGGGGCTAGGCCTAGCTCCTACAATGAGCAGTTCTTC.

CDR3 sequence: CASRLRDPYNEQFF. DNA for the CDR3: TGTGCCAGCCGGCTCCGGGACCCTTACAATGAGCAGTTCTTC. This chain connects TRBV6-1 to TRBJ2-1; D possibly uses TRBD1 or TRBD2 (5 bases each). This CDR3 contains 14 residues. Trimming cost V 8 bases and J 4 bases, with 15 bases left between them. Germline values: CDR1 MNHNS, CDR2 SASEGT.

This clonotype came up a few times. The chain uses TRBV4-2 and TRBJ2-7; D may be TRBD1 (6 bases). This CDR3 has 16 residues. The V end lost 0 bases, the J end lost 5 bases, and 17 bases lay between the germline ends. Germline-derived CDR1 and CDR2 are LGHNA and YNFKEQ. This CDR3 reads CASSQEVAGVGDEQYF. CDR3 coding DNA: TGTGCCAGCAGCCAAGAAGTGGCAGGGGTCGGCGACGAGCAGTACTTC.

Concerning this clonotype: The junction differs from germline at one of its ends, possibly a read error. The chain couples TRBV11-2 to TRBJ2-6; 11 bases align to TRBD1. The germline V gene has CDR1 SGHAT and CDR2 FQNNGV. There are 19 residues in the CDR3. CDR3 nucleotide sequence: TGTGCCAGCAGCATTCGGACAGGGGGCGCTTCCGCTGGGGTCAACGTCCTGACTTTC. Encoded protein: CASSIRTGGASAGVNVLTF. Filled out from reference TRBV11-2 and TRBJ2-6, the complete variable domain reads EAGVAQSPRYKIIEKRQSVAFWCNPISGHATLYWYQQILGQGPKLLIQFQNNGVVDDSQLPKDRFSAERLKGVDSTLKIQPAKLEDSAVYLCASSIRTGGASAGVNVLTFGAGSRLTVL.

CDR3 sequence: CASTELGNQPQHF. CDR3 sequence (DNA): TGTGCCAGTACAGAGTTGGGCAATCAGCCCCAGCATTTT. The chain joins TRBV19 to TRBJ1-5; no clear D. This CDR3 is 13 amino acids long. Germline V gene lookup returns CDR1 LNHDA and CDR2 SQIVND (reference sequence). The V end lost 7 bases, the J end lost 2 bases, and 9 bases lay between the germline ends. The whole variable domain, remainder taken from reference TRBV19 and TRBJ1-5, is DGGITQSPKYLFRKEGQNVTLSCEQNLNHDAMYWYRQDPGQGLRLIYYSQIVNDFQKGDIAEGYSVSREKKESFPLTVTSAQKNPTAFYLCASTELGNQPQHFGDGTRLSIL.

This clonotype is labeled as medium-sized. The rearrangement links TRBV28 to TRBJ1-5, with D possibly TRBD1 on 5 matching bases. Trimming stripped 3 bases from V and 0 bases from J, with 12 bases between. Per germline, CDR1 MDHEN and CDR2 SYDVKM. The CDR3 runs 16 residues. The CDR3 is CASSLAGGGSNQPQHF. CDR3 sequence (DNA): TGTGCCAGCAGTTTGGCCGGTGGGGGTAGCAATCAGCCCCAGCATTTT.

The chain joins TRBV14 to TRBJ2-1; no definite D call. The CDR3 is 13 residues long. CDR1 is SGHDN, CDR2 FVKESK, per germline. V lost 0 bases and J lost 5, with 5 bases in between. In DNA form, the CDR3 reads TGTGCCAGCAGCCAAGATCCCCACAATGAGCAGTTCTTC. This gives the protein CASSQDPHNEQFF.

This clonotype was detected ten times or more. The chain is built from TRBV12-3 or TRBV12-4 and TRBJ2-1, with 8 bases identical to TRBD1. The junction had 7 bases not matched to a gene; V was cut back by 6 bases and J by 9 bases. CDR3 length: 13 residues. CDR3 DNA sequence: TGTGCCAGCAGCCGGACAGGGAATGGTGAGCAGTTCTTC. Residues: CASSRTGNGEQFF.

For the CDR3, the DNA is TGTGCCAGCAGTGGGGGACTAGCTCGCCCGGACTACGAGCAGTACTTC. It translates to CASSGGLARPDYEQYF. This chain links TRBV7-3 with TRBJ2-7; TRBD2 aligns across 9 bases. The CDR3 spans 16 residues. V was pared by 6 bases and J by 3 bases, with 12 bases of the junction left unmatched. The V gene's germline CDR1 is SGHTA and CDR2 FQGTGA.

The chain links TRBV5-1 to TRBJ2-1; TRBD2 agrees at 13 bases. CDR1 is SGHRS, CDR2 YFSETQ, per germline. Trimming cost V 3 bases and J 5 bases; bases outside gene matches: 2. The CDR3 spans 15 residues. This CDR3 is CASSWTSGRNNEQFF. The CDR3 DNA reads TGCGCCAGCAGCTGGACTAGCGGGAGAAACAATGAGCAGTTCTTC.

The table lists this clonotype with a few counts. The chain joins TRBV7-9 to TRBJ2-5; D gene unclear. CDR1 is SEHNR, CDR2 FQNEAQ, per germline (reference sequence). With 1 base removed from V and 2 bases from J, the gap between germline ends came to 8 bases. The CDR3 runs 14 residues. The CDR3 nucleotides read TGTGCCAGCAGCTTAGTTCCGGAACAAGAGACCCAGTACTTC. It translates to CASSLVPEQETQYF. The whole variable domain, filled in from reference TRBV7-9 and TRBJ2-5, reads DTGVSQNPRHKITKRGQNVTFRCDPISEHNRLYWYRQTLGQGPEFLTYFQNEAQLEKSRLLSDRFSAERPKGSFSTLEIQRTEQGDSAMYLCASSLVPEQETQYFGPGTRLLVL.

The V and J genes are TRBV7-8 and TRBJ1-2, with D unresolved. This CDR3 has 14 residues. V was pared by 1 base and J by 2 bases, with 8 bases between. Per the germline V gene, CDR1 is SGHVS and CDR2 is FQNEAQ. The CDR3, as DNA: TGTGCCAGCAGCTTAGTGACGGCCAACTATGGCTACACCTTC. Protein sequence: CASSLVTANYGYTF. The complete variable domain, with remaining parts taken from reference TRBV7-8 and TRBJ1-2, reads GAGVSQSPRYKVAKRGQDVALRCDPISGHVSLFWYQQALGQGPEFLTYFQNEAQLDKSGLPSDRFFAERPEGSVSTLKIQRTQQEDSAVYLCASSLVTANYGYTFGSGTRLTVV.

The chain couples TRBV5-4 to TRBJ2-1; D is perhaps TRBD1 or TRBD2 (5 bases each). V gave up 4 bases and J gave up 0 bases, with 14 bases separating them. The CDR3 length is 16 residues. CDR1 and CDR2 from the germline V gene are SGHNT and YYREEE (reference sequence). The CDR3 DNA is TGTGCCAGCAGCCGGGACGAGCCGAGCTCCTACAATGAGCAGTTCTTC. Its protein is CASSRDEPSSYNEQFF.

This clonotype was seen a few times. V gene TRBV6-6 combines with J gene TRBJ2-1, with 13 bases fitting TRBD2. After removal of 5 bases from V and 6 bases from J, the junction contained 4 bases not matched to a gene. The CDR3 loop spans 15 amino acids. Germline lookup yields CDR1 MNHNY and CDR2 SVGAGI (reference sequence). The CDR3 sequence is CASSPGTSGINEQFF. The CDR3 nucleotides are TGTGCCAGCAGTCCCGGGACTAGCGGGATCAATGAGCAGTTCTTC.

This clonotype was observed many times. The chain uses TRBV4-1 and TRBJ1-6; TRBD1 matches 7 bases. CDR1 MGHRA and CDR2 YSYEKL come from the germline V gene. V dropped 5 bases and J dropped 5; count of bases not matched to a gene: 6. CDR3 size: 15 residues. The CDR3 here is CASSSQGWDNSPLHF. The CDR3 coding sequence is TGCGCCAGCAGCTCACAGGGGTGGGATAATTCACCCCTCCACTTT.

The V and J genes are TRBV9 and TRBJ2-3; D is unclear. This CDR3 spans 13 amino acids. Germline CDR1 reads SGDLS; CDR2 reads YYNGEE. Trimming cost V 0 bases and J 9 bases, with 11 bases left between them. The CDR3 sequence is CASSVGVQVTQYF. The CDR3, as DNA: TGTGCCAGCAGCGTAGGGGTTCAAGTCACGCAGTATTTT. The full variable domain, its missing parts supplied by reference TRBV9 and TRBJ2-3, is DSGVTQTPKHLITATGQRVTLRCSPRSGDLSVYWYQQSLDQGLQFLIQYYNGEERAKGNILERFSAQQFPDLHSELNLSSLELGDSALYFCASSVGVQVTQYFGPGTRLTVL.

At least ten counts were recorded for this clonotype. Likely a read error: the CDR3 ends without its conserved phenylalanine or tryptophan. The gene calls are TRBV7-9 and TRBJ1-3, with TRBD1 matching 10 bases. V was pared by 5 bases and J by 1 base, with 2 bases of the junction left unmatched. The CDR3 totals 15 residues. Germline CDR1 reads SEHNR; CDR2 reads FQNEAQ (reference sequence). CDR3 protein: CASSRQGASGNTIYS. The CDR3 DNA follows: TGTGCCAGCAGCCGACAGGGGGCATCTGGAAACACCATATATTCT.

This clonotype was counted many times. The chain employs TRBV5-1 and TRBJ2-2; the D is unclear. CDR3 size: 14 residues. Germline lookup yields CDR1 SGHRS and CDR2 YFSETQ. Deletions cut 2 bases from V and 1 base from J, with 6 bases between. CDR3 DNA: TGCGCCAGCAGCTTCGGAGAGAACACCGGGGAGCTGTTTTTT. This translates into CASSFGENTGELFF.

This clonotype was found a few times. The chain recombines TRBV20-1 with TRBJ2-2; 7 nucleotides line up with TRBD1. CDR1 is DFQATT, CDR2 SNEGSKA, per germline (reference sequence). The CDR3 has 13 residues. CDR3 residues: CRPGTDWAGELFF. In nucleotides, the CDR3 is TGCAGACCCGGGACAGACTGGGCCGGGGAGCTGTTTTTT.

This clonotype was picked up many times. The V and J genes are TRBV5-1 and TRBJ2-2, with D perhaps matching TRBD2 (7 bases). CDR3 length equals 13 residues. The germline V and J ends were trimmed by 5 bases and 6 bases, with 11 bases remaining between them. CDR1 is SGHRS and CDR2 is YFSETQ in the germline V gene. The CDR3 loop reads CASRQGGAGELFF. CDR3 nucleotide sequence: TGCGCCAGCAGACAGGGAGGGGCCGGGGAGCTGTTTTTT.

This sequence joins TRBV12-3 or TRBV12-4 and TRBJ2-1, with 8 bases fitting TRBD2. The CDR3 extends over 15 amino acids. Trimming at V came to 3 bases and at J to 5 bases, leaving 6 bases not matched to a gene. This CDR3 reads CASSFTSGGNNEQFF. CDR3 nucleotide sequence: TGTGCCAGCAGTTTTACCAGCGGGGGTAACAATGAGCAGTTCTTC.

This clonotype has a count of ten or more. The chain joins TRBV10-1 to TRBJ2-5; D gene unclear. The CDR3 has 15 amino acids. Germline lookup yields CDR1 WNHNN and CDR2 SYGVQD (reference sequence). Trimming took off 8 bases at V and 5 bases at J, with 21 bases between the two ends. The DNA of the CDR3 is TGCGCCAGCTTCAGGACCCGGGCGCCCTCGGAGACCCAGTACTTC. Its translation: CASFRTRAPSETQYF.

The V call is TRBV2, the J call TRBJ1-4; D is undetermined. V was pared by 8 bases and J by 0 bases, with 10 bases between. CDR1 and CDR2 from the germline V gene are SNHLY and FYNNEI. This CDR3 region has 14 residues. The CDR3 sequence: CASSRVATNEKLFF. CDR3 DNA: TGTGCCAGCTCAAGGGTTGCAACTAATGAAAAACTGTTTTTT.

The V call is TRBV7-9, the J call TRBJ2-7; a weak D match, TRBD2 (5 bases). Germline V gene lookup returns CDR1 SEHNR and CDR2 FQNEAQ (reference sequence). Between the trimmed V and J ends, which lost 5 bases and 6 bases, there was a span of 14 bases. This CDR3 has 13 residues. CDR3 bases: TGTGCCAGCAGCCCCCAACTAGAGGGCGAGCAGTACTTC. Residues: CASSPQLEGEQYF. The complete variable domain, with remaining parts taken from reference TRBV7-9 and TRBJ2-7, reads DTGVSQNPRHKITKRGQNVTFRCDPISEHNRLYWYRQTLGQGPEFLTYFQNEAQLEKSRLLSDRFSAERPKGSFSTLEIQRTEQGDSAMYLCASSPQLEGEQYFGPGTRLTVT.

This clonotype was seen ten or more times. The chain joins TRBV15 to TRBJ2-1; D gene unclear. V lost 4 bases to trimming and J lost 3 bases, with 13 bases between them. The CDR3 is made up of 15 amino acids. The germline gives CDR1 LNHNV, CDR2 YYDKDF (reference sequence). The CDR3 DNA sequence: TGTGCCACCAGCATCGGGCGGAGCGACTACAATGAGCAGTTCTTC. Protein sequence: CATSIGRSDYNEQFF.

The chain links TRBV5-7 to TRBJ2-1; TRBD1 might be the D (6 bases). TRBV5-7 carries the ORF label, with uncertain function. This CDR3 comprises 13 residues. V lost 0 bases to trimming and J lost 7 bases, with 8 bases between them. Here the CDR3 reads CASSLGQGNEQFF. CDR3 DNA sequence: TGTGCCAGCAGCTTGGGGCAGGGGAATGAGCAGTTCTTC.

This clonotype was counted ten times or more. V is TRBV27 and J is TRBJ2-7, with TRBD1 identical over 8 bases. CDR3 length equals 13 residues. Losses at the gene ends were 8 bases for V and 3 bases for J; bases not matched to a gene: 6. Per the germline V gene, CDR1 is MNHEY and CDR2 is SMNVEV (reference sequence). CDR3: CASGVDRGYEQYF. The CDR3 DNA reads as TGTGCCAGCGGGGTTGACAGGGGCTACGAGCAGTACTTC.

CDR3 nucleotides: TGTGCCAGCAGTGAACCCACCAGCAATTCACCCCTCCACTTT. It yields the protein CASSEPTSNSPLHF. The V call is TRBV25-1, the J call TRBJ1-6; D is undetermined. Germline CDR1 reads MGHDK; CDR2 reads SYGVNS. The length of the CDR3 is 14 residues. V was cut by 2 bases and J by 7 bases, with 9 bases left in between.

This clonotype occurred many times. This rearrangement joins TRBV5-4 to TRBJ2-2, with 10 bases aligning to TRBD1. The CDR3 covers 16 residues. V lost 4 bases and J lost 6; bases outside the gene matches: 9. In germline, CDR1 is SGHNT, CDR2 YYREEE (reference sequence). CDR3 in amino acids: CASSLDRGRIAGELFF. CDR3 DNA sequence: TGTGCCAGCAGCCTCGACAGGGGGCGAATCGCCGGGGAGCTGTTTTTT.

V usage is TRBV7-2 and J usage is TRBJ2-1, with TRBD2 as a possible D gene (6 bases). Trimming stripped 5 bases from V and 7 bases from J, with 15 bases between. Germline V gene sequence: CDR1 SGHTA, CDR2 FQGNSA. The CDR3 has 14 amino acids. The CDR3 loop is CASSGAGRWNEQFF. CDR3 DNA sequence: TGTGCCAGCAGCGGGGCGGGAAGGTGGAATGAGCAGTTCTTC.